In its sample, the clone carrying this T cell receptor gamma chain ranks as medium-sized. Its target is not known. The sample is drawn from a study of gamma delta lymphoproliferative disorders and STAT genes. Looking at the study overall: Sequenced Tgammadelta LGLL patients had either symptomatic or indolent disease. At least 50 ng of genomic DNA went into each LymphoTrack Dx TCRG Assay library. The EuroClonality-NGS protocol was used to prepare delta libraries.

PBMCs from patients and controls supplied the genomic DNA for sequencing. TCRdb re-identified clones in the multiplex PCR reads via CATT. The sample consists of nearly 2,000 gamma-chain clones, approximately 6.7% of them appearing once. V shed 2 bases and J 8 bases; nucleotides not matched to a gene: 6. The CDR3 loop spans 12 amino acids. Germline CDR1 reads VENAVY; CDR2 reads YDSYNSRV. Study-wide results and caveats: Nearly all major patient gamma and delta clonotypes were public.

The clonotype originates from a human donor with gamma-delta T-cell large granular lymphocyte leukemia. The V call is TRGV8, the J call TRGJ1 or TRGJ2. The J gene was not available in TCRdb and was assigned here by matching the DNA to germline segments. The source material was blood. The CDR3 nucleotides read TGTGCCACCTGGGATAATCCAAATAAGAAACTCTTT. Its protein product is CATWDNPNKKLF.